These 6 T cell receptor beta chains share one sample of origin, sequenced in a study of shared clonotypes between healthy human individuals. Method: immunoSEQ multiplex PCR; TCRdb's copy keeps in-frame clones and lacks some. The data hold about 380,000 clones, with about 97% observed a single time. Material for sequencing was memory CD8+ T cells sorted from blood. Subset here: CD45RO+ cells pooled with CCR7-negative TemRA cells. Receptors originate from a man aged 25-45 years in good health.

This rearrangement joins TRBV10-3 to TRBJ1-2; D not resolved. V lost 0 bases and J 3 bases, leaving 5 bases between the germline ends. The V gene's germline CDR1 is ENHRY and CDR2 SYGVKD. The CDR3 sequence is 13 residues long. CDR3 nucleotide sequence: TGTGCCATCAGTGAGTCCTCCCACTATGGCTACACCTTC. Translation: CAISESSHYGYTF.

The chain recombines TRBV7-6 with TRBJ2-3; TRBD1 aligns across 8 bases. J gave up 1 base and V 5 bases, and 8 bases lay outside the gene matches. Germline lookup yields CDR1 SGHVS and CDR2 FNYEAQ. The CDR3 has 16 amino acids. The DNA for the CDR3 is TGTGCCAGCAGCCTACTGGGACAGGCACGCACAGATACGCAGTATTTT. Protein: CASSLLGQARTDTQYF.

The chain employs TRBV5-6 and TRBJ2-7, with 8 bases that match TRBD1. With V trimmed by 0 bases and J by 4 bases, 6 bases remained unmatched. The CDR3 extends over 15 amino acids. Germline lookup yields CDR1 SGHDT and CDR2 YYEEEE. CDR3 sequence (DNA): TGTGCCAGCAGCTTGGGGGGGACAGGTTCATACGAGCAGTACTTC. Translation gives CASSLGGTGSYEQYF.

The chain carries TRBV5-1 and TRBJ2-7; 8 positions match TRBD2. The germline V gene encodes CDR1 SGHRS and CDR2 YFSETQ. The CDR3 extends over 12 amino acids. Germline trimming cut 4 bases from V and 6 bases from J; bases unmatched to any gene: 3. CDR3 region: CASSRRGGEQYF. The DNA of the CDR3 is TGCGCCAGCAGCCGTCGGGGGGGCGAGCAGTACTTC. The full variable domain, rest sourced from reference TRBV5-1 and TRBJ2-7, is KAGVTQTPRYLIKTRGQQVTLSCSPISGHRSVSWYQQTPGQGLQFLFEYFSETQRNKGNFPGRFSGRQFSNSRSEMNVSTLELGDSALYLCASSRRGGEQYFGPGTRLTVT.

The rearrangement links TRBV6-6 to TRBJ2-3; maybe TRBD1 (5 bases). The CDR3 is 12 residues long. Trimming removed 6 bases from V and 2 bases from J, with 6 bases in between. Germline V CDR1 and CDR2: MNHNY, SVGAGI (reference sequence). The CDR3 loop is CASRTVTDTQYF. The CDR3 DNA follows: TGTGCCAGCAGGACAGTCACAGATACGCAGTATTTT.

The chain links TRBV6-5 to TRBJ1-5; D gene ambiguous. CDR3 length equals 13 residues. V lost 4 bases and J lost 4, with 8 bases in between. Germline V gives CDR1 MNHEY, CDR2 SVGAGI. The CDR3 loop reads CASSSSRNQPQHF. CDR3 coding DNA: TGTGCCAGCAGTTCCTCCAGGAATCAGCCCCAGCATTTT.